Sequencing of this T cell receptor beta chain was carried out in a study of beta chain features in type 1 diabetes (dated by TCRdb to the late 2010s). Broadly, across the study: Mean age, gender distribution, total cell number and subset yield were not different between patients and healthy donors. Regulatory and stem cell-like memory subsets were obtained from only 8 patients and about eight healthy donors, while naive and central memory subsets were obtained from all 28 donors. Across all samples, some 110,000,000 sorted cells were examined, and cell number per subset correlated strongly with RNA yield. In the study, recently diagnosed type 1 diabetes patients and matched healthy donors were compared on the TCRB repertoires of their sorted circulating CD4+ T cell subsets.

The CDR3 covers 15 residues, taking in both the cysteine and the phenylalanine. The sequence is cut down to CDR3 DNA, 45 bases in frame from base 1. What the study reported, not specific to this receptor: Because small numbers of individuals were included in the HLA sub-analyses, any influence of HLA type on TCRB rearrangement was left unresolved. Naive, central memory and regulatory TCRB repertoires appeared to be more alike among patients than among healthy donors. Shorter templates might be favored by PCR, yet because patient and control samples were amplified and corrected together, any such skew would affect both groups equally. Type 1 diabetes patients showed a moderate but significant shortening of TCRB CDR3 length in all four CD4+ subsets. Patients with type 1 diabetes made fewer insertions and deleted more nucleotides at VDJ recombination sites, implying thymic rearrangement abnormalities. Because cDNA was sequenced instead of genomic DNA, activated cells with high expression could be over-represented, although the groups did not differ in activation or CD3 levels.

All of the isolated RNA was reverse transcribed with the High Capacity cDNA Reverse Transcription Kit, so expressed TCRB transcripts were sequenced. Deep immunoSEQ sequencing was performed on naive, central memory and regulatory T cell samples, with an average of about 4 million total reads per sample. Sorted cells were lysed in RLT buffer, and RNA was extracted using DNase-treated RNeasy Micro or Mini kits according to cell number. Each cell subset was processed separately to prevent cross-contamination, with patient and healthy donor samples processed together. The immunoSEQ multiplex PCR was used to amplify TCRB sequences from cDNA, generating 87-bp fragments that spanned the CDR3 region. The amplicons were sequenced using the Illumina HiSeq platform. The published analysis was carried out like this. PCR bias was computationally corrected using synthetic template baselines, reads within Hamming distance 2 were collapsed, and singletons that could not be merged were discarded. Reads were aligned to IMGT to assign V, D and J genes, CDR3 length, and insertions or deletions at six rearrangement sites. Within each subset, clonotype counts were normalized to sorted cell number, after which true diversity and Gini coefficients were computed with the tcR R package. The overlap coefficient, calculated on TCRB nucleotide sequences, was used to measure repertoire sharing. What TCRdb holds here is the immuneACCESS table cut down to in-frame rearrangements. Part of the clones is not present; checked against another copy, under half of the missing clones reflect an unresolved V gene, and the others are unexplained. D and trimming come from the DNA, and the V and J calls and clone size come from that table. Present in this sample are 240,000 or so clones, about 30% of which were seen just once. Jointly, the top ten make up around 4% of the sample.

A single peripheral blood draw of approximately 120 mL on average was collected from each donor into heparinised tubes. Naive, central memory, regulatory and stem cell-like memory CD4+ T cells were sorted on a BD FACSAria II using a panel including CD45RO, CCR7, CD25, CD127, CD95 and CD27. Every sorted population had a purity above 98%. Right away, PBMCs were isolated by Lymphoprep density gradient centrifugation and were stained directly, with no culture step. Samples were stained and sorted in pairs, with one healthy donor and one patient per experiment, so that batch effects were minimized. A word on this clone: Its antigen remains unidentified. One base away there is no much larger clone; base qualities are not given.

The clonotype comes from a man between 25 and 39 years old in good health. Sequencing was done on a sample of central memory CD4+ T cells from blood. The chain employs TRBV7-5 and TRBJ2-7; the D call TRBD2 from the table was never checked on the DNA. TRBV7-5 is flagged as a pseudogene. The bases read TGTGTCAGAGGATCCGAGCGGGTCAGGTCATACGAGCAGTACTTC. This yields the protein CVRGSERVRSYEQYF.